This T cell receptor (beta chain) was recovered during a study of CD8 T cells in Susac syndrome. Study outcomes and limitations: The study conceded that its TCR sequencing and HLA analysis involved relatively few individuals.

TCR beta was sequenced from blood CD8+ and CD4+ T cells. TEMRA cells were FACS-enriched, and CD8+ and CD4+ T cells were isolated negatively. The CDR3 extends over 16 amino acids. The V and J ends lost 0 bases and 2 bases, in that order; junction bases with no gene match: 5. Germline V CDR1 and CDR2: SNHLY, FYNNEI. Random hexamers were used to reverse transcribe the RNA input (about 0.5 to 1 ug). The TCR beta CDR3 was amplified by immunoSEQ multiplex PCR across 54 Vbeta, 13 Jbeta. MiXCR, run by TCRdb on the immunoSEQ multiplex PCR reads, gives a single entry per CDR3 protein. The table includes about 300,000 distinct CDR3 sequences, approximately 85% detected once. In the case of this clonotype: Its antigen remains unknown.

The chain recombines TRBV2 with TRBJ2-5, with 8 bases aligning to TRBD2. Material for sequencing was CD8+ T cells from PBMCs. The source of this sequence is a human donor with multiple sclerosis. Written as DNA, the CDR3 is TGTGCCAGCAGTGAAGCACTAGCGGAAGCGCAAGAGACCCAGTACTTC. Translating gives CASSEALAEAQETQYF.